The 27 T cell receptor beta chains listed next were all sequenced from one sample in a study of T cell clones after liver transplantation. Profiling relied on immunoSEQ multiplex PCR, and the TCRdb table lists in-frame clones only, not all of them. Of about 120,000 clones in the sample, over 75% were seen once. The material was CD4+ T cells from blood, obtained 12 months after liver transplant. These receptors were taken from a human patient who received a liver transplant. Some T cells may be supplied by the graft donor.

The chain couples TRBV11-2 to TRBJ2-3; TRBD2 matches 10 bases. The CDR3 is 15 amino acids. V trimming: 3 bases; J trimming: 3 bases; junction bases outside the gene matches: 3. Looked up from germline, CDR1 is SGHAT and CDR2 is FQNNGV. The CDR3 sequence is CASSFDSGRTDTQYF. DNA for the CDR3: TGTGCCAGCAGCTTCGATAGCGGGAGGACAGATACGCAGTATTTT.

The chain links TRBV5-6 to TRBJ1-1; no clear D gene. This CDR3 contains 14 residues. V lost 3 bases and J lost 0, with 9 bases in between. The germline CDR1 and CDR2 sequences are SGHDT and YYEEEE. The DNA for the CDR3 is TGTGCCAGCAGCTGGGGTCAGTTGAACACTGAAGCTTTCTTT. Its protein product is CASSWGQLNTEAFF.

This clone was recorded once. Other nucleotide sequences in the sample specify the same CDR3. The chain has TRBV6-5 and TRBJ1-3; D not certain. This CDR3 contains 15 residues. V was pared by 3 bases and J by 1 base, with 10 bases between. Germline values: CDR1 MNHEY, CDR2 SVGAGI. The CDR3 DNA sequence: TGTGCCAGCAGTTATGGAGGGCCGTCTGGAAACACCATATATTTT. Translation gives CASSYGGPSGNTIYF.

The chain combines TRBV19 with TRBJ1-2; 9 nucleotides agree with TRBD1. V shed 5 bases, J shed 7 bases, and the junction held 11 bases outside the gene matches. The germline V gene has CDR1 LNHDA and CDR2 SQIVND (reference sequence). This CDR3 is built from 15 residues. For the CDR3, the DNA is TGTGCCAGTAGTCCAGGGACAGGGAAATATGTTGGCTACACCTTC. It is translated as CASSPGTGKYVGYTF.

The chain combines TRBV7-9 with TRBJ2-7; 9 bases are shared with TRBD1. After removal of 5 bases from V and 8 bases from J, the junction contained 13 bases not matched to a gene. The CDR3 covers 15 residues. The germline gives CDR1 SEHNR, CDR2 FQNEAQ (reference sequence). CDR3 DNA: TGTGCCAGCAGCCCACAGGGGGCGAACCTACGCCAGCAGTACTTC. It yields the protein CASSPQGANLRQQYF.

The CDR3 nucleotides are TGTGCCAGCAGCTCGCTGCAGGGCGGTGAAAAACTGTTTTTT. This translates into CASSSLQGGEKLFF. The chain employs TRBV5-6 and TRBJ1-4; D might be TRBD1 (5 bases). The germline CDR1 and CDR2 sequences are SGHDT and YYEEEE. This CDR3 is built from 14 residues. The germline V and J ends were trimmed by 3 bases and 7 bases, with 13 bases remaining between them.

This chain links TRBV7-8 with TRBJ2-3, with D uncertain. V shed 2 bases and J shed 4 bases, with 7 bases lying between them. CDR1 is SGHVS and CDR2 is FQNEAQ in the germline V gene. This CDR3 contains 13 residues. The CDR3: CASSLNTADTQYF. The CDR3 DNA follows: TGTGCCAGCAGCTTAAACACGGCAGATACGCAGTATTTT. Combining the CDR3 with reference TRBV7-8 and TRBJ2-3 gives the whole variable domain GAGVSQSPRYKVAKRGQDVALRCDPISGHVSLFWYQQALGQGPEFLTYFQNEAQLDKSGLPSDRFFAERPEGSVSTLKIQRTQQEDSAVYLCASSLNTADTQYFGPGTRLTVL.

The genes are TRBV5-1 and TRBJ1-3; maybe TRBD1 (6 bases). The CDR3 sequence is 15 residues long. Trimming pared 5 bases from V and 2 bases from J, leaving 14 bases between. Germline V gives CDR1 SGHRS, CDR2 YFSETQ. CDR3 coding DNA: TGCGCCAGCAGGACCGGGACACCACCTGGAAACACCATATATTTT. Translating it yields CASRTGTPPGNTIYF.

A few counts support this clone. The chain uses TRBV30 and TRBJ2-1; D remains unclear. Germline CDR1 is GTSNPN and CDR2 is SVGIG (reference sequence). The CDR3 runs to 12 residues. With 0 bases removed from V and 7 bases from J, the gap between germline ends came to 7 bases. The CDR3 nucleotides are TGTGCCTGGAGTGTCCGGATTAATGAGCAGTTCTTC. Its protein is CAWSVRINEQFF. The whole variable domain, filled in from reference TRBV30 and TRBJ2-1, reads SQTIHQWPATLVQPVGSPLSLECTVEGTSNPNLYWYRQAAGRGLQLLFYSVGIGQISSEVPQNLSASRPQDRQFILSSKKLLLSDSGFYLCAWSVRINEQFFGPGTRLTVL.

J is TRBJ1-1 and V is TRBV28; D is ambiguous. The CDR3 covers 16 residues. V gave up 5 bases and J gave up 2 bases, with 18 bases separating them. Germline assignment: CDR1 MDHEN and CDR2 SYDVKM. The DNA of the CDR3 is TGTGCCAGCAGTCCAGTCCGGACTGGGGTTAACACTGAAGCTTTCTTT. Protein sequence: CASSPVRTGVNTEAFF.

This chain uses TRBV19 with TRBJ1-2, with D possibly being TRBD1 (5 bases). The ends were cut back, 3 bases at V and 4 bases at J, with 15 bases in the middle. Germline lookup yields CDR1 LNHDA and CDR2 SQIVND (reference sequence). The CDR3 contains 15 residues. CDR3 protein: CASSIGDSYPYGYTF. In nucleotides, the CDR3 is TGTGCCAGTAGTATCGGCGACAGCTATCCCTATGGCTACACCTTC.

The gene calls are TRBV4-1 and TRBJ2-1; the match to TRBD2 covers 11 bases. V was pared by 3 bases and J by 6 bases, with 7 bases of the junction left unmatched. In germline, CDR1 is MGHRA, CDR2 YSYEKL. The CDR3 is 16 amino acids. This chain's CDR3 is CASSHSSGRSGNEQFF. The CDR3 bases are TGCGCCAGCAGCCACTCTAGCGGGAGGTCGGGCAATGAGCAGTTCTTC.

This clone was observed once. The chain employs TRBV6-1 and TRBJ1-2, with 7 bases aligning to TRBD1. J was trimmed by 4 bases and V by 3 bases; bases with no gene match: 11. The germline V gene has CDR1 MNHNS and CDR2 SASEGT. The CDR3 extends over 16 amino acids. The CDR3 DNA sequence: TGTGCCAGCAGTGATCGGGGCCCACAGGGGACCTATGGCTACACCTTC. It codes for CASSDRGPQGTYGYTF.

To note about this clone: The sample contains more than one DNA sequence encoding this CDR3. The chain has TRBV28 and TRBJ2-7; D is uncertain. The CDR3 contains 12 residues. V was pared by 3 bases and J by 1 base, with 4 bases between. From germline, CDR1 is MDHEN and CDR2 SYDVKM. The CDR3 is CASSLLSYEQYF. CDR3 coding DNA: TGTGCCAGCAGTTTGTTATCCTACGAGCAGTACTTC.

Written as DNA, the CDR3 is TGTGCCTGGAGTGCCCCCTTCGGGACAGGGGTTGGCTACACCTTC. It codes for CAWSAPFGTGVGYTF. The V and J genes are TRBV30 and TRBJ1-2; 10 nucleotides align to TRBD1. Germline V gene lookup returns CDR1 GTSNPN and CDR2 SVGIG (reference sequence). With 1 base clipped from V and 7 bases from J, the junction kept 9 bases outside the gene matches. This CDR3 region has 15 residues.

V gene TRBV7-3 combines with J gene TRBJ2-2; TRBD2 is a possible D gene (5 bases). The length of the CDR3 is 15 residues. Germline values: CDR1 SGHTA, CDR2 FQGTGA. With 5 bases removed from V and 7 bases from J, the gap between germline ends came to 17 bases. The CDR3 DNA reads TGTGCCAGCAGCCCCAACGCTCAAGGGAGCGGGGAGCTGTTTTTT. Protein: CASSPNAQGSGELFF. Drawing the rest from reference TRBV7-3 and TRBJ2-2, the complete variable domain is GAGVSQTPSNKVTEKGKYVELRCDPISGHTALYWYRQSLGQGPEFLIYFQGTGAADDSGLPNDRFFAVRPEGSVSTLKIQRTERGDSAVYLCASSPNAQGSGELFFGEGSRLTVL.

This clone was picked up one time. The chain has TRBV9 and TRBJ2-5; no definite D call. The V gene's germline CDR1 is SGDLS and CDR2 YYNGEE. The V and J ends lost 3 bases and 2 bases respectively, with 8 bases between them. This CDR3 has 13 residues. The CDR3: CASSGVAQETQYF. Here the CDR3 DNA reads TGTGCCAGCAGCGGGGTTGCTCAAGAGACCCAGTACTTC.

J is TRBJ1-2 and V is TRBV6-5; D unclear. Trimming left V 5 bases short and J 2 bases short, with 9 bases between. Germline V gene sequence: CDR1 MNHEY, CDR2 SVGAGI. The CDR3 sequence is 13 residues long. The CDR3 loop reads CASSPAVNYGYTF. The CDR3 DNA reads as TGTGCCAGCAGTCCCGCAGTGAACTATGGCTACACCTTC.

CDR3 sequence reads: CASSFLAEAFF. The CDR3 DNA is TGTGCCAGCAGCTTTCTAGCTGAAGCTTTCTTT. The chain has TRBV7-2 and TRBJ1-1; D unclear. Germline V gene data show CDR1 as SGHTA and CDR2 as FQGNSA. V was cut by 3 bases and J by 6 bases, with 5 bases left in between. CDR3 length equals 11 residues.

This clone showed up just once. The V gene is TRBV9, the J gene TRBJ2-7; 7 bases align to TRBD2. The CDR3 loop spans 15 amino acids. CDR1 and CDR2 from the germline V gene are SGDLS and YYNGEE. Trimming removed 4 bases from V and 2 bases from J; junction bases left unmatched: 9. The CDR3 nucleotides are TGTGCCAGCAGCCCCCAAAGCGGGATTACCTACGAGCAGTACTTC. It yields the protein CASSPQSGITYEQYF.

The chain employs TRBV11-3 and TRBJ2-5; 9 nucleotides align to TRBD1. Per the germline V gene, CDR1 is SGHNT and CDR2 is YENEEA. The CDR3 extends over 16 amino acids. The J segment lost 1 base and the V segment lost 4 bases, leaving 7 bases of the junction unmatched. The chain's CDR3 is CASSSGQGRFQETQYF. In DNA form, the CDR3 reads TGTGCCAGCAGCTCGGGACAGGGAAGGTTCCAAGAGACCCAGTACTTC.

The chain uses TRBV12-5 and TRBJ2-7, with a weak D call TRBD2 (5 bases). Trimming removed 3 bases at V and 7 bases at J, with 19 bases between. The germline CDR1 and CDR2 sequences are LGHNT and FRNRAP. This CDR3 comprises 15 residues. CDR3 coding DNA: TGTGCTAGTGGTTTAGGCTCTTGGACCACGGGAGAGCAGTACTTC. Translating gives CASGLGSWTTGEQYF.

This clone was observed once. The V call is TRBV4-1, the J call TRBJ2-1, with 7 bases fitting TRBD1. This CDR3 comprises 18 residues. V lost 0 bases, J lost 9 bases, and 17 bases stayed unmatched. Looked up from germline, CDR1 is MGHRA and CDR2 is YSYEKL. CDR3 loop: CASSQDKFEGDSNGEQFF. The CDR3 bases are TGCGCCAGCAGCCAAGATAAGTTTGAGGGGGACAGCAACGGTGAGCAGTTCTTC.

This chain joins TRBV5-1 and TRBJ2-3, with a weak D call TRBD1 (5 bases). The V gene lost 4 bases and the J gene lost 4 bases, with 13 bases spanning the gap. The CDR3 runs to 14 residues. The germline CDR1 and CDR2 sequences are SGHRS and YFSETQ. The CDR3 protein is CASSEAGLPDTQYF. Written as DNA, the CDR3 is TGCGCCAGCAGCGAAGCAGGGTTGCCAGATACGCAGTATTTT.

The rearrangement uses TRBV23-1 and TRBJ2-3, with 11 bases that match TRBD2. TRBV23-1 is classed as an ORF, of uncertain function. The CDR3 loop spans 17 amino acids. The junction had 4 bases not matched to a gene; V was cut back by 2 bases and J by 0 bases. The CDR3 DNA sequence: TGCGCCAGCAGTCAACCGGGACTAGCGGATAGCACAGATACGCAGTATTTT. Translating gives CASSQPGLADSTDTQYF.

The chain couples TRBV6-1 to TRBJ2-5; no clear D. V dropped 1 base and J dropped 2 bases, with 11 bases sitting between them. The V gene's germline CDR1 is MNHNS and CDR2 SASEGT. The CDR3 is 15 residues long. CDR3: CASSEGPGRQETQYF. The DNA of the CDR3 is TGTGCCAGCAGTGAAGGGCCGGGCAGACAAGAGACCCAGTACTTC.

The chain has TRBV9 and TRBJ2-3; the D gene could be TRBD1 or TRBD2 (7 bases each). Trimming cost V 3 bases and J 6 bases, with 14 bases left between them. Germline V gene lookup returns CDR1 SGDLS and CDR2 YYNGEE. This CDR3 has 14 residues. CDR3 nucleotides: TGTGCCAGCAGCGCGAGACAGGGAGGGGATACGCAGTATTTT. Residues: CASSARQGGDTQYF.